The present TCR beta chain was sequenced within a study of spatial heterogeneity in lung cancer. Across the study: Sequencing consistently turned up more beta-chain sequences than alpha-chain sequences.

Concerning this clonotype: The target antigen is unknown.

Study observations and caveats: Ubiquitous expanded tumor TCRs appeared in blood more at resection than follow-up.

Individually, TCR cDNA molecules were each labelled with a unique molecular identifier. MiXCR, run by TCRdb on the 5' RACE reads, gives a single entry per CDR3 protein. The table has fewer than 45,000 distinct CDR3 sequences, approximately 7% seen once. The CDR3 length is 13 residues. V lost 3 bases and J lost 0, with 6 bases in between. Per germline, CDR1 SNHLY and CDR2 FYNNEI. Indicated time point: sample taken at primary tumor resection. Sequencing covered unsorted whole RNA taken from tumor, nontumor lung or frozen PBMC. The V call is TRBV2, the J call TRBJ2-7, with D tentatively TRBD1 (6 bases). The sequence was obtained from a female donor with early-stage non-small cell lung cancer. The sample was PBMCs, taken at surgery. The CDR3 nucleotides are TGTGCCAGCAGTGAGGGGGCCTCCTACGAGCAGTACTTC. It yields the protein CASSEGASYEQYF. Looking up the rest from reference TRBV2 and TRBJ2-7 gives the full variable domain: EPEVTQTPSHQVTQMGQEVILRCVPISNHLYFYWYRQILGQKVEFLVSFYNNEISEKSEIFDDQFSVERPDGSNFTLKIRSTKLEDSAMYFCASSEGASYEQYFGPGTRLTVT.